This is a list of T cell receptor beta chains from one sample in a study of blood T cell repertoires in COVID-19. Using immunoSEQ multiplex PCR, the repertoire was profiled, and TCRdb retains in-frame clones only, with some absent. The table lists 250,000 to 300,000 clones, 87% of them singletons. The specimen sequenced was peripheral blood. The receptor set was obtained from a woman in her fifties or sixties who had recovered from COVID-19. The CDR3 runs from the conserved cysteine through the conserved F or W. Fields, in order: V gene, clone size, J gene, CDR3 protein. Where a row states a size, it is once, few, many or the class of an expanded clone; other rows omit it.

v_gene: TRBV28; abundance: .; j_gene: TRBJ1-1; CDR3aa: CASSLKQGLLVTEAFF
v_gene: TRBV7-2; abundance: .; j_gene: TRBJ1-1; CDR3aa: CASSLDGYTEAFF
v_gene: TRBV9; abundance: .; j_gene: TRBJ1-1; CDR3aa: CASSGRGNTEAFF
v_gene: TRBV4-3; abundance: .; j_gene: TRBJ1-2; CDR3aa: CASSQTGGAGAGYTF
v_gene: TRBV7-2; abundance: .; j_gene: TRBJ1-1; CDR3aa: CASSFSRQLTEAFF
v_gene: TRBV25-1; abundance: once; j_gene: TRBJ1-6; CDR3aa: CASSESNRRNSPLHF
v_gene: TRBV18; abundance: .; j_gene: TRBJ1-1; CDR3aa: CASSRGQVDTEAFF
v_gene: TRBV5-1; abundance: .; j_gene: TRBJ2-5; CDR3aa: CASSFSPALETQYF
v_gene: TRBV7-3; abundance: .; j_gene: TRBJ2-1; CDR3aa: CASSLTPLYNEQFF
v_gene: TRBV27; abundance: .; j_gene: TRBJ2-7; CDR3aa: CASSSLWGGTYEQYF
v_gene: TRBV7-9; abundance: .; j_gene: TRBJ2-1; CDR3aa: CASSPPGLAEYNEQFF
v_gene: TRBV6-2/TRBV6-3; abundance: .; j_gene: TRBJ2-1; CDR3aa: CASSYNIAVRRQENEQFF
v_gene: TRBV2; abundance: .; j_gene: TRBJ2-7; CDR3aa: CASSVRDRAEQYF
v_gene: TRBV7-2; abundance: .; j_gene: TRBJ2-7; CDR3aa: CASSFGQGEQYF
v_gene: TRBV4-3; abundance: once; j_gene: TRBJ2-3; CDR3aa: CASSQDGLGGDTQYF
v_gene: TRBV9; abundance: .; j_gene: TRBJ1-1; CDR3aa: CASSARGDRQTEAFF
v_gene: TRBV27; abundance: .; j_gene: TRBJ1-6; CDR3aa: CASSLYQKESPLHF
v_gene: TRBV9; abundance: .; j_gene: TRBJ1-5; CDR3aa: CASSVTGNQPQHF
v_gene: TRBV5-4; abundance: .; j_gene: TRBJ1-2; CDR3aa: CASSVDPGFGYTF
v_gene: TRBV7-9; abundance: .; j_gene: TRBJ1-3; CDR3aa: CASSSSGQAGNTIYF
v_gene: TRBV7-9; abundance: .; j_gene: TRBJ1-6; CDR3aa: CASTRAVNPSMNSPLHF
v_gene: TRBV3-1/TRBV3-2; abundance: .; j_gene: TRBJ1-2; CDR3aa: CASSQLGGEHYGYTF
v_gene: TRBV19; abundance: .; j_gene: TRBJ2-7; CDR3aa: CASSNLGRGTYEQYF
v_gene: TRBV11-2; abundance: .; j_gene: TRBJ2-1; CDR3aa: CASSLVRGQLYNEQFF
v_gene: TRBV28; abundance: .; j_gene: TRBJ1-2; CDR3aa: CASSLGQVYGYTF
v_gene: TRBV3-1/TRBV3-2; abundance: .; j_gene: TRBJ2-1; CDR3aa: CASSPPGQGYNEQFF
v_gene: TRBV5-1; abundance: .; j_gene: TRBJ2-2; CDR3aa: CASSWPRTGWNGELFF
v_gene: TRBV18; abundance: once; j_gene: TRBJ2-1; CDR3aa: CASSPVLAGGHEQFF
v_gene: TRBV6-2/TRBV6-3; abundance: once; j_gene: TRBJ2-7; CDR3aa: CASSRGLAGPYEQYF
v_gene: TRBV30; abundance: .; j_gene: TRBJ1-1; CDR3aa: CAWRIRGNFPNTEAFF
v_gene: TRBV6-2/TRBV6-3; abundance: once; j_gene: TRBJ1-5; CDR3aa: CASSGQADQPQHF
v_gene: TRBV19; abundance: .; j_gene: TRBJ1-4; CDR3aa: CASGGIYEKLFF
v_gene: TRBV5-1; abundance: few; j_gene: TRBJ2-2; CDR3aa: CASSGGLAGNHGELFF
v_gene: TRBV11-2; abundance: .; j_gene: TRBJ2-3; CDR3aa: CASSSGQGTDTQYF
v_gene: TRBV27; abundance: .; j_gene: TRBJ1-1; CDR3aa: CASSFTGSGNTEAFF
v_gene: TRBV3-1/TRBV3-2; abundance: .; j_gene: TRBJ2-5; CDR3aa: CASSPLTGGETQYF
v_gene: TRBV5-1; abundance: many; j_gene: TRBJ2-1; CDR3aa: CASSLTGTGDEQFF
v_gene: TRBV13; abundance: .; j_gene: TRBJ2-1; CDR3aa: CASSLDPAGGWNEQFF
v_gene: TRBV12-5; abundance: .; j_gene: TRBJ1-5; CDR3aa: CASGLPRDKVEPQHF
v_gene: TRBV4-2; abundance: .; j_gene: TRBJ1-2; CDR3aa: CASSQEIRRGREGYTF
v_gene: TRBV5-1; abundance: once; j_gene: TRBJ1-4; CDR3aa: CASSPQPQGSSEKLFF
v_gene: TRBV18; abundance: .; j_gene: TRBJ2-2; CDR3aa: CASSRRGQTNTGELFF
v_gene: TRBV4-3; abundance: .; j_gene: TRBJ1-4; CDR3aa: CASSQDYRNEKLFF
v_gene: TRBV2; abundance: once; j_gene: TRBJ2-1; CDR3aa: CASREPDSYNEQFF
v_gene: TRBV28; abundance: .; j_gene: TRBJ1-1; CDR3aa: CASSLDTVNTEAFF